The rows below give T cell receptor beta chains drawn from one sample of a study of blood T cell repertoires in COVID-19. Here immunoSEQ multiplex PCR was the method, and the copy in TCRdb shows in-frame clones only, minus some. The table shows 200,000 to 250,000 clones, with roughly 80% occurring only once. Input material: peripheral blood. The origin of the receptors is a woman aged 50 to 65 with acute or convalescent COVID-19. Both conserved end residues are part of each CDR3. The D gene is left open where the match is weak. Rows may omit the clone size; those that give it use once, few, many or a size class.

length	V	D	size	J	CDR3	DNA
14	TRBV9	-	-	TRBJ1-1	CASSGDWKVSEAFF	TGTGCCAGCAGCGGGGACTGGAAGGTCTCTGAAGCTTTCTTT
16	TRBV18	TRBD2	-	TRBJ2-3	CASSPASGASTDTQYF	TGTGCCAGCTCACCAGCTAGCGGGGCTAGCACAGATACGCAGTATTTT
16	TRBV28	TRBD2	-	TRBJ2-3	CASSPRLAGYTDTQYF	TGTGCCAGCAGTCCGCGTTTAGCGGGATACACAGATACGCAGTATTTT
18	TRBV6-2/TRBV6-3	TRBD2	once	TRBJ2-4	CASSYRLAGGLAKNIQYF	TGTGCCAGCAGTTACCGACTAGCGGGGGGGCTAGCCAAAAACATTCAGTACTTC
13	TRBV7-2	-	-	TRBJ2-3	CASSSRGTDTQYF	TGTGCCAGCAGCTCCCGGGGCACAGATACGCAGTATTTT
16	TRBV10-3	TRBD1	-	TRBJ2-3	CATRQGASPTTDTQYF	TGTGCCACGCGACAGGGGGCCTCCCCGACCACAGATACGCAGTATTTT
14	TRBV19	TRBD1	-	TRBJ1-5	CASRPGTGNQPQHF	TGTGCCAGTAGGCCTGGGACAGGCAATCAGCCCCAGCATTTT
14	TRBV5-4	TRBD1	-	TRBJ1-3	CASSSTGSGNTIYF	TGTGCCAGCAGCTCGACAGGGTCTGGAAACACCATATATTTT
18	TRBV4-1	-	-	TRBJ2-2	CASSQEQGGSANTGELFF	TGCGCCAGCAGCCAAGAGCAGGGGGGCTCGGCGAACACCGGGGAGCTGTTTTTT
11	TRBV4-1	-	once	TRBJ1-2	CASSDRYGYTF	TGCGCCAGCAGCGACAGATATGGCTACACCTTC
17	TRBV19	-	-	TRBJ2-3	CASSPSFGYRVTDTQYF	TGTGCCAGTAGCCCCAGCTTCGGCTATCGGGTCACAGATACGCAGTATTTT
17	TRBV21-1	-	-	TRBJ2-1	CASSSPYRRRGYNEQFF	TGTGCCAGCAGCAGCCCCTACCGGAGGAGGGGATACAATGAGCAGTTCTTC
12	TRBV2	-	once	TRBJ2-7	CASSEAGYEQYF	TGTGCCAGCAGTGAAGCCGGCTACGAGCAGTACTTC
13	TRBV18	-	-	TRBJ2-1	CASSPASYNEQFF	TGTGCCAGCTCACCGGCCAGCTACAATGAGCAGTTCTTC